A single sample is the source of the 3 T cell receptor beta chains below, sequenced in a study of blood T cell repertoires in COVID-19. Only in-frame clones appear in the TCRdb table, and some are missing; sequencing was by immunoSEQ multiplex PCR. The sample consists of approximately 210,000 clones, approximately 84% of them appearing once. Material for sequencing was peripheral blood. The receptors come from a woman in her seventies with active or convalescent COVID-19.

The chain couples TRBV7-3 to TRBJ2-1; TRBD2 matches at 10 bases. The V and J ends lost 5 bases and 4 bases, in that order; junction bases with no gene match: 5. The CDR3 runs to 15 residues. Germline V gene lookup returns CDR1 SGHTA and CDR2 FQGTGA. This CDR3 reads CASSAGTSDYNEQFF. The DNA for the CDR3 is TGTGCCAGCAGCGCCGGGACTAGCGATTACAATGAGCAGTTCTTC.

This chain joins TRBV11-2 and TRBJ2-1; TRBD2 matches 12 bases. V shed 4 bases, J shed 0 bases, and the junction held 7 bases outside the gene matches. The CDR3 extends over 18 amino acids. The germline CDR1 and CDR2 sequences are SGHAT and FQNNGV. CDR3 DNA: TGTGCCAGCAGCTCCGGACTAGCGGGAAGGGGCTCCTACAATGAGCAGTTCTTC. It encodes CASSSGLAGRGSYNEQFF.

The chain employs TRBV10-2 and TRBJ1-5, with a possible D match to TRBD1 (5 bases). The CDR3 is 13 amino acids. CDR1 and CDR2 from the germline V gene are WSHSY and SAAADI. V was pared by 3 bases and J by 7 bases, with 10 bases between. The CDR3 region has the DNA TGCGCCAGCAGTGACAGGGTGGGACAGCCCCAGCATTTT. Translating gives CASSDRVGQPQHF.